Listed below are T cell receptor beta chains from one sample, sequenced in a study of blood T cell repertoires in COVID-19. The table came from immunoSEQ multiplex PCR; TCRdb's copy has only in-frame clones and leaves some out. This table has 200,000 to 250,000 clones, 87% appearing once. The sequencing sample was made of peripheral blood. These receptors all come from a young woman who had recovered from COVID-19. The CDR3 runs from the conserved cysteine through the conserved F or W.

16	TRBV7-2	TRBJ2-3	CASSSELVSSTVPQYF
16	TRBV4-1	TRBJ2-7	CASSQELAGSSYEQYF
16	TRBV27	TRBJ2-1	CASSLYSSGSFDEQFF
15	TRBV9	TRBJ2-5	CASSVFGTAQETQYF
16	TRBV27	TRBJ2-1	CASSLSSLADYNEQFF
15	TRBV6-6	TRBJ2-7	CASRDNEIYPYEQYF
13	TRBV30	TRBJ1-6	CAWTRGGSSPLHF
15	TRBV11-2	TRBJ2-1	CASSSLAGFYNEQFF
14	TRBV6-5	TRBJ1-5	CASSYTQGNQPQHF
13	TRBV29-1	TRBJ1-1	CSVDDRGDTEAFF